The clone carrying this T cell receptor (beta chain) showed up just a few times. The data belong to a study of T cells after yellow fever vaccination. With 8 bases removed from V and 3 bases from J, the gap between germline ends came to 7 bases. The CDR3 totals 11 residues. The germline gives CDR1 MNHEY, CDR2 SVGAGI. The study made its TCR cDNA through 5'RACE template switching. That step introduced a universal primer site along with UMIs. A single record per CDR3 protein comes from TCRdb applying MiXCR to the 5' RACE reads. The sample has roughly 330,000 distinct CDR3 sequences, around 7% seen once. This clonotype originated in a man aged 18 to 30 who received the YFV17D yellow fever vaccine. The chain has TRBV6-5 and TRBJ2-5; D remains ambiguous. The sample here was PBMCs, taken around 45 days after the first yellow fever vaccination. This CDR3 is CASGLKETQYF. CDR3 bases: TGTGCCAGCGGGTTGAAAGAGACCCAGTACTTC.